This TCR beta chain was recorded in a study of blood T cells in healthy people across ages. Findings of the study overall: With naive T cell percentage, TCR beta diversity showed a strong correlation. Age brought a roughly linear fall in TCR beta diversity measured per million T cells.

The CDR3 totals 17 residues. Trimming took 1 base from V and 0 from J, leaving 15 bases between them. From germline, CDR1 is SGHRS and CDR2 YFSETQ. This clonotype has just one count. Its antigen is still unknown. A second PCR, run for about 7 to 11 cycles, used a sample-barcoded 5' primer plus a J-beta primer mix. TCRdb analysed the 5' RACE reads with MiXCR anew, one entry per CDR3 protein. The sample records more than 700,000 distinct CDR3 sequences, 46% being singletons. Peripheral blood was drawn, roughly 10 milliliters per donor. The sample comprised blood. The sequence came from a man of 80 years or more in good health. The V and J genes are TRBV5-1 and TRBJ2-3, with unresolved D. The CDR3 coding sequence is TGCGCCAGCAGCTTGTCCTGGACGGATCCTAGCACAGATACGCAGTATTTT. This translates into CASSLSWTDPSTDTQYF.